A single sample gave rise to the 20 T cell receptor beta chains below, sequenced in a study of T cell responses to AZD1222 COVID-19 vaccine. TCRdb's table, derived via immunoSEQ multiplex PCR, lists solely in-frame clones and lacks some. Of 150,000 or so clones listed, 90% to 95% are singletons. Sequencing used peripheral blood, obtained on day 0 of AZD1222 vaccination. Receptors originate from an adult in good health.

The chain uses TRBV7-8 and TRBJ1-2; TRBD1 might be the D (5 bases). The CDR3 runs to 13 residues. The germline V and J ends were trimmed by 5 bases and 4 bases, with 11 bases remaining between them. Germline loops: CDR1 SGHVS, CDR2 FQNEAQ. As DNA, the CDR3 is TGTGCCAGCAGCGGGGGTACGCTCTATGGCTACACCTTC. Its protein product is CASSGGTLYGYTF.

In nucleotides, the CDR3 is TGTGCCAGCGGGCAGAACTATGGCTACACCTTC. As protein: CASGQNYGYTF. This chain connects TRBV27 to TRBJ1-2; no firm D call. Germline loops: CDR1 MNHEY, CDR2 SMNVEV (reference sequence). The CDR3 loop spans 11 amino acids. The germline V and J ends were trimmed by 8 bases and 2 bases, with 6 bases remaining between them.

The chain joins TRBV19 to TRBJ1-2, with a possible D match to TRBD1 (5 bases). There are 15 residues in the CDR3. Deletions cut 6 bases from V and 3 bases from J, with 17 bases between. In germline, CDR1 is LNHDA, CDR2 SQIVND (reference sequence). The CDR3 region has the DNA TGTGCCAGTAGCTCCGGGACTACTCAAGACTATGGCTACACCTTC. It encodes CASSSGTTQDYGYTF.

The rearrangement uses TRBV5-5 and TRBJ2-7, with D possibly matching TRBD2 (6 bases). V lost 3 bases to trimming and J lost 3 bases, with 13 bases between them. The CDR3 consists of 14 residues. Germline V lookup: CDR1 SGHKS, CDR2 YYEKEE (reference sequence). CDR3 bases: TGTGCCAGCAGCTACAGCCGGGGGAACTACGAGCAGTACTTC. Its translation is CASSYSRGNYEQYF. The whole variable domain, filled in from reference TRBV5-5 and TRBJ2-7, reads DAGVTQSPTHLIKTRGQQVTLRCSPISGHKSVSWYQQVLGQGPQFIFQYYEKEERGRGNFPDRFSARQFPNYSSELNVNALLLGDSALYLCASSYSRGNYEQYFGPGTRLTVT.

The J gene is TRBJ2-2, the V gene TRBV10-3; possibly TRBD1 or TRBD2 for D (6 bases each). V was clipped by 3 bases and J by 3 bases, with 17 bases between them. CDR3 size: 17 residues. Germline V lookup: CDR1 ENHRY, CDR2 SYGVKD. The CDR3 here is CAISDPRYGGHTGELFF. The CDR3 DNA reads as TGTGCCATCAGTGACCCCAGGTATGGGGGGCACACCGGGGAGCTGTTTTTT.

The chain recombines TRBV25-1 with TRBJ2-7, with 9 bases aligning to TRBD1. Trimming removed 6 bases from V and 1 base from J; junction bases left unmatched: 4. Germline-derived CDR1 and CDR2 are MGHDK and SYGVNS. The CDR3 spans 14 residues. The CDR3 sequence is CASRGQGLSYEQYF. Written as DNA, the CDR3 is TGTGCCAGCAGAGGACAGGGGCTTTCCTACGAGCAGTACTTC.

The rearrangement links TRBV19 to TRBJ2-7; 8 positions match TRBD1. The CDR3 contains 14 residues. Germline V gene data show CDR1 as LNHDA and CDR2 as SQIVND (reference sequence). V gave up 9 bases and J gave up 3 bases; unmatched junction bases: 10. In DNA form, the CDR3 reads TGTGCCAGCTCAACCGGACAGGGAGGCTACGAGCAGTACTTC. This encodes CASSTGQGGYEQYF. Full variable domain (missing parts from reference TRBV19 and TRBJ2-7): DGGITQSPKYLFRKEGQNVTLSCEQNLNHDAMYWYRQDPGQGLRLIYYSQIVNDFQKGDIAEGYSVSREKKESFPLTVTSAQKNPTAFYLCASSTGQGGYEQYFGPGTRLTVT.

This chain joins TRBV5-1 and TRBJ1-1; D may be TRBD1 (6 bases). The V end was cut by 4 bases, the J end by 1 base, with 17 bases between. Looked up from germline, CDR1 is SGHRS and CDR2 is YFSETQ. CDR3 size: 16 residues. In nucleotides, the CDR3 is TGCGCCAGCAGCGATACGCTTTTCAGGGGGAACACTGAAGCTTTCTTT. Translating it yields CASSDTLFRGNTEAFF.

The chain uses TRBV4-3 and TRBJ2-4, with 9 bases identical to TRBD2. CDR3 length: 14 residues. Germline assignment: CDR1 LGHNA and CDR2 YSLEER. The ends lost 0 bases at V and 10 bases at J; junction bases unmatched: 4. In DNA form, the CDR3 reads TGCGCCAGCAGCCAAGATCCTAGCGGGGTTATTCAGTACTTC. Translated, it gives CASSQDPSGVIQYF.

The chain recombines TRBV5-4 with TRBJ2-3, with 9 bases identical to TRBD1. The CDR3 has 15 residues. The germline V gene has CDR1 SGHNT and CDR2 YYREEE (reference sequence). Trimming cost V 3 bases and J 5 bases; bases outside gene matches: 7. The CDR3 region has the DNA TGTGCCAGCAGCTCAGGGGGACAGGGAAAAGATACGCAGTATTTT. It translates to CASSSGGQGKDTQYF. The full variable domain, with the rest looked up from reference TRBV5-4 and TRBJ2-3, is ETGVTQSPTHLIKTRGQQVTLRCSSQSGHNTVSWYQQALGQGPQFIFQYYREEENGRGNFPPRFSGLQFPNYSSELNVNALELDDSALYLCASSSGGQGKDTQYFGPGTRLTVL.

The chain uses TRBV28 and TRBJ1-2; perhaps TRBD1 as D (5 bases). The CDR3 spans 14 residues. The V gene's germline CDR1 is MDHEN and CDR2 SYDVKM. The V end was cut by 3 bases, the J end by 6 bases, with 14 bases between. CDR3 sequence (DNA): TGTGCCAGCAGTTTCGGGGGGTCCCCTAATGGCTACACCTTC. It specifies CASSFGGSPNGYTF.

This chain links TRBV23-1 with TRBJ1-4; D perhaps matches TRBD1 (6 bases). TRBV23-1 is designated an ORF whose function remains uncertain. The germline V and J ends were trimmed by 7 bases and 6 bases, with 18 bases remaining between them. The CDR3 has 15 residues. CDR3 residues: CASIWCLGGYEKLFF. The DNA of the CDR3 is TGCGCCAGCATCTGGTGCCTGGGGGGCTATGAAAAACTGTTTTTT.

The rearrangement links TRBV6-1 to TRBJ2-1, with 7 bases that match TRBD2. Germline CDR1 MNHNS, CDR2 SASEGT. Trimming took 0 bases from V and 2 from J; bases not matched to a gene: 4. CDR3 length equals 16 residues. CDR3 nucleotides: TGTGCCAGCAGTGAAGCAGCGGGGAGCCCCTACAATGAGCAGTTCTTC. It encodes CASSEAAGSPYNEQFF.

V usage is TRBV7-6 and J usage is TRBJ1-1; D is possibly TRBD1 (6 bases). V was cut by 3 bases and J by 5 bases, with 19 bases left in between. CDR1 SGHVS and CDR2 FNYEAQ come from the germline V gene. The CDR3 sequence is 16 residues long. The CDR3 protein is CASSLSQRQGSTEAFF. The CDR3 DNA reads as TGTGCCAGCAGCTTGTCTCAGAGGCAGGGGAGTACTGAAGCTTTCTTT.

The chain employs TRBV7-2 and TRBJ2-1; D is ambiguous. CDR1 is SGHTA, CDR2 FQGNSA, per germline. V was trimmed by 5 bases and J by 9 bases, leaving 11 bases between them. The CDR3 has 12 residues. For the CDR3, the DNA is TGTGCCAGCAGCCAGCTTATTGGTGAGCAGTTCTTC. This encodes CASSQLIGEQFF.

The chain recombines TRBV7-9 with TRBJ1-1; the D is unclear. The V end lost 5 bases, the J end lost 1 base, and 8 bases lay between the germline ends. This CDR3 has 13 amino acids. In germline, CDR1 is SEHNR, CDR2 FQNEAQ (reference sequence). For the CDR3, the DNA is TGTGCCAGCAGCCCAGTGGAGAACACTGAAGCTTTCTTT. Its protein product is CASSPVENTEAFF.

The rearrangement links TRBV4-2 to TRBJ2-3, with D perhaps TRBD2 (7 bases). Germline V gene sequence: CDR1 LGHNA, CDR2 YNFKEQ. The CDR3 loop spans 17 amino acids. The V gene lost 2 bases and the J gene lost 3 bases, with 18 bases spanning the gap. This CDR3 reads CASSQLLGGGGTDTQYF. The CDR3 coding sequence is TGTGCCAGCAGCCAACTCCTAGGGGGGGGCGGGACAGATACGCAGTATTTT.

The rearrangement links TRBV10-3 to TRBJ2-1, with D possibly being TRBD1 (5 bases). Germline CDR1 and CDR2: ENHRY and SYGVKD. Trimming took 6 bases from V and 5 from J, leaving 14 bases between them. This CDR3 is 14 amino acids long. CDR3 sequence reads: CAIRQEYSHNEQFF. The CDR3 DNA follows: TGTGCCATCAGACAGGAATATAGCCACAATGAGCAGTTCTTC.

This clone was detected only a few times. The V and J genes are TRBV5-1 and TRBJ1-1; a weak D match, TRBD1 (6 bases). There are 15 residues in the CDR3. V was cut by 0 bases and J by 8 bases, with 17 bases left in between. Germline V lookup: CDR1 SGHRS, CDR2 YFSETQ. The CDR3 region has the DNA TGCGCCAGCAGCTTGGTTGGCCAGGGGCGCATAGAAGCTTTCTTT. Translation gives CASSLVGQGRIEAFF.

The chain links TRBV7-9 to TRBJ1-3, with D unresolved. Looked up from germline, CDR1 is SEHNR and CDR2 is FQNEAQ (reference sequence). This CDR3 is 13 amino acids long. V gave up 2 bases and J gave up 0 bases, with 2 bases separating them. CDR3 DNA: TGTGCCAGCAGCTTAAACTCTGGAAACACCATATATTTT. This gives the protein CASSLNSGNTIYF.